The clone carrying this T cell receptor beta chain appeared a few times. Its antigen is not identified. Cells stained for CD3, CD4, CD8, CD45RA and CD27 were sorted into four subsets. The data were obtained in a study of naive and memory T cell subsets. Study findings and constraints: Especially in CD8 cells, naive repertoires contained a few larger clonotypes, possibly CD45RA-re-expressing memory cells.

Both TRBC1 and TRBC2 were covered by a beta constant-region primer of two equimolar oligonucleotides. The ligated cDNA underwent four PCR rounds using SP2 and nested alpha and beta constant-region primers. TCRdb re-analysed the UMI-ligation and nested PCR reads in MiXCR, keeping a single row per CDR3 protein. The table includes 150,000 or so distinct CDR3 sequences, over 20% detected once. J was trimmed by 2 bases and V by 6 bases; bases with no gene match: 13. The CDR3 covers 16 residues. Germline CDR1 reads DFQATT; CDR2 reads SNEGSKA (reference sequence). Sequencing was carried out using naive CD4+ T cells from blood. The genes are TRBV20-1 and TRBJ1-5; 7 bases fit TRBD1. This receptor was taken from a human donor in good health. This chain's CDR3 is CSAHSTGTGGNQPQHF. CDR3 bases: TGCAGTGCCCATTCTACGGGCACAGGGGGCAATCAGCCCCAGCATTTT.